Shown below are 21 T cell receptor beta chains from a single sample sequenced in a study of PD-L1 blockade in urothelial cancer. Only in-frame clones appear in the TCRdb table, and some are missing; sequencing was by immunoSEQ multiplex PCR. The sample has about 84,000 clones, 82% seen once. Here the sequenced sample was PBMCs, taken around atezolizumab (anti-PD-L1) treatment. These receptors came from a man in his 70s with urothelial cancer.

The chain employs TRBV6-5 and TRBJ1-1; the D is unclear. The CDR3 is 14 residues long. V was clipped by 6 bases and J by 1 base, with 12 bases between them. The germline V gene has CDR1 MNHEY and CDR2 SVGAGI. DNA of the CDR3: TGTGCCAGCAGGAGAAGTCCAGGGAACACTGAAGCTTTCTTT. Protein sequence: CASRRSPGNTEAFF.

J is TRBJ2-5 and V is TRBV15; maybe TRBD2 (5 bases). The CDR3 is made up of 13 amino acids. Germline V CDR1 and CDR2: LNHNV, YYDKDF (reference sequence). Trimming shortened V by 1 base and J by 5 bases, and 8 bases separated the two germline ends. The CDR3 DNA follows: TGTGCCACCAGCAGAGTCTGGAGGGAGACCCAGTACTTC. Protein: CATSRVWRETQYF.

CDR3 nucleotide sequence: TGTGCCAGCAGCAACATTTATGGCTACACCTTC. This codes for CASSNIYGYTF. This chain connects TRBV6-1 to TRBJ1-2; D ambiguous. This CDR3 contains 11 residues. V lost 6 bases and J 5 bases, leaving 7 bases between the germline ends. Germline CDR1 is MNHNS and CDR2 is SASEGT.

The CDR3, as DNA: TGTGCCAGCAGGATACAGGGGGCTGGAGGTGAAAAACTGTTTTTT. Residues: CASRIQGAGGEKLFF. The chain uses TRBV2 and TRBJ1-4; TRBD1 aligns across 9 bases. This CDR3 is 15 amino acids long. CDR1 is SNHLY, CDR2 FYNNEI, per germline. The trim removed 6 bases at V and 7 bases at J, leaving 9 bases unmatched.

This clone was detected a few times. J is TRBJ1-2 and V is TRBV19; 9 bases agree with TRBD1. The CDR3 is 13 residues long. From germline, CDR1 is LNHDA and CDR2 SQIVND (reference sequence). The V gene end was trimmed by 7 bases and the J gene end by 5 bases; junction bases not matched to a gene: 5. CDR3 loop: CASTSGTGYGYTF. Written as DNA, the CDR3 is TGTGCCAGTACCTCCGGGACAGGGTATGGCTACACCTTC.

This chain uses TRBV5-4 with TRBJ2-1, with TRBD2 matching over 15 bases. CDR1 is SGHNT and CDR2 is YYREEE in the germline V gene (reference sequence). The V and J ends lost 4 bases and 10 bases, in that order; junction bases with no gene match: 3. The CDR3 extends over 14 amino acids. CDR3 residues: CASSAGTSGGEQFF. For the CDR3, the DNA is TGTGCCAGCAGCGCCGGGACTAGCGGGGGGGAGCAGTTCTTC.

The J gene is TRBJ2-7, the V gene TRBV6-5; 8 nucleotides match TRBD1. The CDR3 extends over 15 amino acids. Germline values: CDR1 MNHEY, CDR2 SVGAGI. The trim removed 2 bases at V and 2 bases at J, leaving 5 bases unmatched. The CDR3 region has the DNA TGTGCCAGCAGTTACGGAAGGACAGGGACCTACGAGCAGTACTTC. Its translation: CASSYGRTGTYEQYF.

This chain joins TRBV5-6 and TRBJ1-6; no clear D gene. CDR1 is SGHDT and CDR2 is YYEEEE in the germline V gene. V gave up 4 bases and J gave up 10 bases, with 12 bases separating them. The CDR3 runs to 13 residues. The CDR3, as DNA: TGTGCCAGCAGCCTTGAACCGAGATCACCCCTCCACTTT. Its translation is CASSLEPRSPLHF.

The V call is TRBV25-1, the J call TRBJ2-1; perhaps D is TRBD1 or TRBD2 (6 bases each). From germline, CDR1 is MGHDK and CDR2 SYGVNS. Trimming shortened V by 8 bases and J by 4 bases, and 15 bases separated the two germline ends. The CDR3 extends over 14 amino acids. The CDR3 loop is CASRGGPLYNEQFF. In DNA, the CDR3 is TGTGCCAGCCGTGGGGGGCCCCTTTACAATGAGCAGTTCTTC.

The J gene is TRBJ2-4, the V gene TRBV7-6, with 7 bases fitting TRBD2. This CDR3 has 14 residues. Per germline, CDR1 SGHVS and CDR2 FNYEAQ. The ends lost 5 bases at V and 5 bases at J; junction bases unmatched: 6. The CDR3 is CASSPGRGENIQYF. The CDR3 nucleotides read TGTGCCAGCAGCCCAGGACGGGGGGAAAACATTCAGTACTTC.

V gene TRBV2 combines with J gene TRBJ1-5; TRBD1 matches at 7 bases. The CDR3 is 16 residues long. V lost 6 bases, J lost 5 bases, and 13 bases stayed unmatched. Germline CDR1 and CDR2: SNHLY and FYNNEI. In nucleotides, the CDR3 is TGTGCCAGCAGCTTAGGGACCCGGGACAGTTATCAGCCCCAGCATTTT. This encodes CASSLGTRDSYQPQHF.

This clone came up a few times. This chain joins TRBV4-1 and TRBJ2-1, with TRBD2 matching 10 bases. J gave up 9 bases and V 0 bases, and 8 bases lay outside the gene matches. Germline V gene lookup returns CDR1 MGHRA and CDR2 YSYEKL. CDR3 length: 16 residues. CDR3 DNA sequence: TGCGCCAGCAGCCAAGAAGGAGCGGGGGGGCCCCGTGAGCAGTTCTTC. It translates to CASSQEGAGGPREQFF.

The chain is built from TRBV5-6 and TRBJ2-7; D is unclear. CDR1 is SGHDT, CDR2 YYEEEE, per germline. CDR3 length: 13 amino acids. V lost 0 bases to trimming and J lost 3 bases, with 7 bases between them. As DNA, the CDR3 is TGTGCCAGCAGCTTGGCAGATTTCTACGAGCAGTACTTC. It is translated as CASSLADFYEQYF.

The CDR3 sequence is CASIGDKNYGYTF. Here the CDR3 DNA reads TGCGCCAGCATAGGGGACAAAAACTATGGCTACACCTTC. The gene calls are TRBV5-1 and TRBJ1-2; a possible D gene is TRBD1 (6 bases). The CDR3 sequence is 13 residues long. V lost 6 bases and J lost 2, with 11 bases in between. The germline CDR1 and CDR2 sequences are SGHRS and YFSETQ.

V and J are TRBV19 and TRBJ2-1, with a tentative D call TRBD1 (6 bases). Germline loops: CDR1 LNHDA, CDR2 SQIVND (reference sequence). V lost 6 bases to trimming and J lost 2 bases, with 14 bases between them. CDR3 length: 15 amino acids. The CDR3 region has the DNA TGTGCCAGTAGAGTAGGGGACACCCCCTACAATGAGCAGTTCTTC. Its protein is CASRVGDTPYNEQFF.

The rearrangement joins TRBV4-1 to TRBJ1-3; maybe TRBD1 (5 bases). Trimming left V 4 bases short and J 0 bases short, with 7 bases between. This CDR3 spans 14 amino acids. Germline lookup yields CDR1 MGHRA and CDR2 YSYEKL. The CDR3 protein is CASSLQDSGNTIYF. DNA for the CDR3: TGCGCCAGCAGCCTACAGGACTCTGGAAACACCATATATTTT.

The V call is TRBV19, the J call TRBJ1-5; D perhaps matches TRBD1 (5 bases). The germline V gene encodes CDR1 LNHDA and CDR2 SQIVND (reference sequence). V was pared by 5 bases and J by 0 bases, with 11 bases between. The CDR3 sequence is 15 residues long. CDR3 amino acids: CASSDDSRSNQPQHF. DNA for the CDR3: TGTGCCAGTAGTGACGACAGTCGTAGCAATCAGCCCCAGCATTTT.

This chain uses TRBV18 with TRBJ1-1; a possible D gene is TRBD1 (5 bases). V was pared by 2 bases and J by 0 bases, with 10 bases between. In germline, CDR1 is KGHSH, CDR2 LQKENI. The CDR3 is 15 residues long. Here the CDR3 reads CASSPRSGLNTEAFF. The DNA for the CDR3 is TGTGCCAGCTCACCAAGGTCAGGGTTGAACACTGAAGCTTTCTTT.

The rearrangement joins TRBV7-9 to TRBJ2-7; D not certain. This CDR3 spans 14 amino acids. CDR1 is SEHNR, CDR2 FQNEAQ, per germline (reference sequence). The V end was cut by 4 bases, the J end by 6 bases, with 16 bases between. Here the CDR3 reads CASSSERHPREQYF. DNA for the CDR3: TGTGCCAGCAGCTCCGAACGACACCCGCGCGAGCAGTACTTC. The full variable domain, in which reference TRBV7-9 and TRBJ2-7 provide the parts outside the CDR3, is DTGVSQNPRHKITKRGQNVTFRCDPISEHNRLYWYRQTLGQGPEFLTYFQNEAQLEKSRLLSDRFSAERPKGSFSTLEIQRTEQGDSAMYLCASSSERHPREQYFGPGTRLTVT.

V is TRBV9 and J is TRBJ2-1; 7 bases are a match to TRBD1. The CDR3 runs 16 residues. The germline V gene encodes CDR1 SGDLS and CDR2 YYNGEE. With V trimmed by 0 bases and J by 3 bases, 6 bases remained unmatched. This chain's CDR3 is CASSVATQGVYNEQFF. The DNA for the CDR3 is TGTGCCAGCAGCGTAGCTACCCAGGGGGTCTACAATGAGCAGTTCTTC.

The V and J genes are TRBV19 and TRBJ1-2, with D unresolved. Between the trimmed V and J ends, which lost 3 bases and 1 base, there was a span of 6 bases. Germline V lookup: CDR1 LNHDA, CDR2 SQIVND (reference sequence). The CDR3 totals 13 residues. Written as DNA, the CDR3 is TGTGCCAGTAGTATTGTGAGTAACTATGGCTACACCTTC. Encoded protein: CASSIVSNYGYTF.